These 10 T cell receptor beta chains originate from one sample sequenced in a study of technical replicates of blood from a few donors. Sequenced by immunoSEQ multiplex PCR; TCRdb stores in-frame clones only, minus some. Of 75,000 to 100,000 clones in the sample, around 95% are singletons; the top ten hold over 0.25%. Material for sequencing was T cells isolated from PBMCs. Source of these receptors: a human donor in good health.

The chain uses TRBV15 and TRBJ1-2, with TRBD1 matching over 9 bases. The germline gives CDR1 LNHNV, CDR2 YYDKDF (reference sequence). The CDR3 covers 16 residues. V lost 1 base to trimming and J lost 3 bases; unmatched junction nucleotides: 6. CDR3 nucleotides: TGTGCCACCAGCAGAGGTGGGACAGGGTGGGACTATGGCTACACCTTC. Amino acids: CATSRGGTGWDYGYTF.

This sequence joins TRBV19 and TRBJ2-1; no definite D call. Germline assignment: CDR1 LNHDA and CDR2 SQIVND (reference sequence). V dropped 3 bases and J dropped 10 bases, with 10 bases sitting between them. The CDR3 has 12 residues. The CDR3 nucleotides read TGTGCCAGTAGTATCCCTGGAGAGGAGCAGTTCTTC. Amino acids: CASSIPGEEQFF.

The rearrangement links TRBV7-6 to TRBJ2-3; 11 nucleotides line up with TRBD2. The length of the CDR3 is 15 residues. V gave up 5 bases and J gave up 1 base; unmatched junction bases: 2. Germline values: CDR1 SGHVS, CDR2 FNYEAQ. In DNA form, the CDR3 reads TGTGCCAGCAGCCCACTAGCGGGGGGCACAGATACGCAGTATTTT. Amino acids: CASSPLAGGTDTQYF. Filled out from reference TRBV7-6 and TRBJ2-3, the complete variable domain reads GAGVSQSPRYKVTKRGQDVALRCDPISGHVSLYWYRQALGQGPEFLTYFNYEAQQDKSGLPNDRFSAERPEGSISTLTIQRTEQRDSAMYRCASSPLAGGTDTQYFGPGTRLTVL.

A single count supports this clone. The chain's CDR3 is CASRPTQQGVAKNIQYF. The CDR3 nucleotides read TGTGCCAGCAGACCTACCCAACAGGGGGTAGCCAAAAACATTCAGTACTTC. The rearrangement uses TRBV11-2 and TRBJ2-4; 8 nucleotides line up with TRBD1. CDR3 length equals 17 residues. Per germline, CDR1 SGHAT and CDR2 FQNNGV. J gave up 0 bases and V 6 bases, and 10 bases lay outside the gene matches.

A remark on this clone: Other nucleotide sequences from this sample produce the same CDR3. This sequence joins TRBV11-3 and TRBJ2-7, with D uncertain. The CDR3 totals 13 residues. V was shortened by 3 bases and J by 0 bases, with 6 bases between the two germline ends. Germline CDR1 is SGHNT and CDR2 is YENEEA. Here the CDR3 DNA reads TGTGCCAGCAGCTTTGGCGGCTCCTACGAGCAGTACTTC. This gives the protein CASSFGGSYEQYF.

The J gene is TRBJ2-2, the V gene TRBV29-1; 8 nucleotides match TRBD1. The CDR3 consists of 15 residues. With 7 bases clipped from V and 5 bases from J, the junction kept 12 bases outside the gene matches. Germline CDR1 is SQVTM and CDR2 is ANQGSEA. The CDR3 DNA sequence: TGCAGCGCGTTTCGTCAGGGGGCGCAAACCGGGGAGCTGTTTTTT. This gives the protein CSAFRQGAQTGELFF.

This clone was observed a single time. The chain is built from TRBV5-1 and TRBJ1-1; TRBD1 matches 7 bases. Germline V gene lookup returns CDR1 SGHRS and CDR2 YFSETQ. The junction had 3 bases not matched to a gene; V was cut back by 0 bases and J by 1 base. The CDR3 extends over 15 amino acids. In DNA, the CDR3 is TGCGCCAGCAGCTTGGGACAGGGAACGAACACTGAAGCTTTCTTT. It yields the protein CASSLGQGTNTEAFF.

V and J are TRBV5-1 and TRBJ1-3, with TRBD1 matching over 10 bases. CDR3 length: 23 residues. The trim removed 0 bases at V and 2 bases at J, leaving 23 bases unmatched. Germline V CDR1 and CDR2: SGHRS, YFSETQ. DNA for the CDR3: TGCGCCAGCAGCTTGGGGTTCGGTTTAGATTATGGGACAGGGGCGAAAACTGGAAACACCATATATTTT. It translates to CASSLGFGLDYGTGAKTGNTIYF.

This rearrangement joins TRBV7-3 to TRBJ2-2, with 9 nucleotides matching TRBD2. V shed 1 base, J shed 3 bases, and the junction held 6 bases outside the gene matches. CDR3 length: 17 residues. Germline loops: CDR1 SGHTA, CDR2 FQGTGA. The CDR3 here is CASSLSGGASYTGELFF. CDR3 in DNA: TGTGCCAGCAGCTTAAGCGGGGGGGCCTCCTACACCGGGGAGCTGTTTTTT.

The chain links TRBV6-5 to TRBJ2-7; 10 positions agree with TRBD2. V lost 6 bases and J lost 0; bases outside the gene matches: 5. Germline-derived CDR1 and CDR2 are MNHEY and SVGAGI. CDR3 size: 15 residues. The CDR3 DNA follows: TGTGCCAGCAGACTCACTAGCGGGGCCTCCTACGAGCAGTACTTC. Its translation: CASRLTSGASYEQYF.